This T cell receptor beta chain was sequenced during a study of spatial heterogeneity in lung cancer. Study as a whole: Compared with alpha-chain sequences, beta-chain sequences were consistently detected in greater numbers.

Every TCR cDNA molecule bore a unique molecular identifier. MiXCR, run by TCRdb on the 5' RACE reads, gives a single entry per CDR3 protein. The table includes about 52,000 distinct CDR3 sequences, roughly 7.4% detected once. As regards this clonotype: Since a much larger clone is just one base distant, this may be a read error.

Time point reported: blood at routine non-recurrence follow-up after resection. Unsorted samples of tumor, nontumor lung or frozen PBMC had their whole RNA sequenced. The specimen was PBMCs, collected at follow-up. The sequence came from a female donor with early-stage non-small cell lung cancer.

This chain's CDR3 is CTSSENWGTDTQYF. Here the CDR3 DNA reads TGTACCAGCAGTGAAAATTGGGGCACAGATACGCAGTATTTT. The chain uses TRBV2 and TRBJ2-3, with D unresolved. The CDR3 sequence is 14 residues long. Germline V CDR1 and CDR2: SNHLY, FYNNEI.